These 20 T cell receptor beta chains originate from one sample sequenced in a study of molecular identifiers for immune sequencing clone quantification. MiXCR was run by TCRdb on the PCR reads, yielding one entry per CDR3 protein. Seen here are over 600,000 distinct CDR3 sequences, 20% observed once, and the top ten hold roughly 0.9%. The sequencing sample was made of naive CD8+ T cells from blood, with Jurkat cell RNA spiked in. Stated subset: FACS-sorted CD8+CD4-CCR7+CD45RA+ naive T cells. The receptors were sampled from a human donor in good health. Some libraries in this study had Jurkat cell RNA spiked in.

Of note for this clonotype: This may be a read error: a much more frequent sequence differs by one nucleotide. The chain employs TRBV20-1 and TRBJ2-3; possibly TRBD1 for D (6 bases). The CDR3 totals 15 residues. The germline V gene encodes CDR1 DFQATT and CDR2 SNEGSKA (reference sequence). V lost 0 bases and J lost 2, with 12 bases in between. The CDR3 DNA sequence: TGCAGTGCTAGAGATTCAGGGGTCATCACAGATACGCAGTATTTT. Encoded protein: CSARDSGVITDTQYF.

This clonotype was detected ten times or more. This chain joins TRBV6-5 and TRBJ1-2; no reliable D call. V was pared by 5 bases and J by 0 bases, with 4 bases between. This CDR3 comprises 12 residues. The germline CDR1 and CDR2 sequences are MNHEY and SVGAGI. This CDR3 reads CASSRTNYGYTF. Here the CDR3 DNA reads TGTGCCAGCAGTAGGACTAACTATGGCTACACCTTC.

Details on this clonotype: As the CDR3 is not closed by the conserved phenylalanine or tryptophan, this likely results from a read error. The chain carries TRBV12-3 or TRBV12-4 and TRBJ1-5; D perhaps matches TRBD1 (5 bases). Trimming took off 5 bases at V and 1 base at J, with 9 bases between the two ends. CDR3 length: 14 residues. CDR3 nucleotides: TGTGCCAGCAGTGGACAATTGAGCAATCAGCCCCAGCATCTT. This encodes CASSGQLSNQPQHL.

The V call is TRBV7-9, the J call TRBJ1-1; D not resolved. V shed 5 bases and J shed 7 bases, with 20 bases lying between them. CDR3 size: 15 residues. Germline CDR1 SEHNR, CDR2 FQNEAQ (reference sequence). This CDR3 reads CASSGEASVLHEAFF. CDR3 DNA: TGTGCCAGCAGCGGAGAGGCGTCAGTTCTTCATGAAGCTTTCTTT.

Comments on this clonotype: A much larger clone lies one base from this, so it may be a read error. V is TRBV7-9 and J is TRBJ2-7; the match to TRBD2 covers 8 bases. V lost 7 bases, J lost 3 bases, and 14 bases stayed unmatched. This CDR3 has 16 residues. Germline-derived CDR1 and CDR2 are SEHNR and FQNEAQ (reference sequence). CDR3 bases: TGTGCCAGCAACAATCGGGGGGGGCAGGGCAGCTACGAGCAGTACTTC. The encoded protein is CASNNRGGQGSYEQYF.

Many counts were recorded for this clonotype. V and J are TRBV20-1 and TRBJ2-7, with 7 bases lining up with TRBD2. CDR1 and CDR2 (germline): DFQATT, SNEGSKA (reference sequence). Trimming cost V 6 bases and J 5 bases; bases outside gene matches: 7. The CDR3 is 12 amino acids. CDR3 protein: CSAPKGGDEQYF. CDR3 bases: TGCAGTGCCCCCAAGGGAGGGGACGAGCAGTACTTC.

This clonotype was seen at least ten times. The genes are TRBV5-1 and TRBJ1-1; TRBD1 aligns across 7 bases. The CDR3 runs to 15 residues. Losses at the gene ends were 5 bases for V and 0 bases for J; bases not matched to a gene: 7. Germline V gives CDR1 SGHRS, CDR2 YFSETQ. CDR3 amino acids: CASSFKTGMNTEAFF. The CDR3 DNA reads TGCGCCAGCAGTTTCAAGACAGGGATGAACACTGAAGCTTTCTTT.

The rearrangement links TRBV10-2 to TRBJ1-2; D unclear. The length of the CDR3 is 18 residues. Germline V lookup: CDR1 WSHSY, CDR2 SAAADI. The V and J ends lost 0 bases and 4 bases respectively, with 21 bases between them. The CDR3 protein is CASSESIGLERILYGYTF. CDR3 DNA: TGCGCCAGCAGTGAGTCGATAGGTTTGGAACGAATCCTCTATGGCTACACCTTC.

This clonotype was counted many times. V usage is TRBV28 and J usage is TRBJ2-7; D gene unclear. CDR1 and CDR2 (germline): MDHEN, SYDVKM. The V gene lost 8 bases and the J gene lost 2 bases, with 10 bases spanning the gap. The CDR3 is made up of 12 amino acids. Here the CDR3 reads CASGFDTYEQYF. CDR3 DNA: TGTGCCAGCGGGTTCGATACCTACGAGCAGTACTTC.

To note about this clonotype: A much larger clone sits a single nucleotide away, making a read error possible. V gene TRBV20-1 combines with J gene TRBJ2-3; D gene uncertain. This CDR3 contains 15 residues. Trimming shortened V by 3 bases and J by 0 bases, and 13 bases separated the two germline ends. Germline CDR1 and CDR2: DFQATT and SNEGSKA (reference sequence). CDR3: CSASLYELSTDTQYF. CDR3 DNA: TGCAGTGCTAGTCTCTACGAGCTTAGCACAGATACGCAGTATTTT.

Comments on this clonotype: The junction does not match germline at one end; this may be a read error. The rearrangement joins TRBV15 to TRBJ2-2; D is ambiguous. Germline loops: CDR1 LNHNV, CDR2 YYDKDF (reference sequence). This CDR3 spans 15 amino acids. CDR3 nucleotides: TGTGCCATCAGCAGAGTGGGAACGAACACCGGGGAGCTGTTTTTT. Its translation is CAISRVGTNTGELFF.

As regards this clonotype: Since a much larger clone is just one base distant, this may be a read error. The CDR3 region is CASSPAGTGILSGNTIHF. In DNA, the CDR3 is TGTGCCAGCAGCCCCGCGGGGACAGGGATCCTCTCTGGAAACACCATACATTTT. This chain links TRBV9 with TRBJ1-3; 9 nucleotides line up with TRBD1. Germline-derived CDR1 and CDR2 are SGDLS and YYNGEE. This CDR3 has 18 amino acids.

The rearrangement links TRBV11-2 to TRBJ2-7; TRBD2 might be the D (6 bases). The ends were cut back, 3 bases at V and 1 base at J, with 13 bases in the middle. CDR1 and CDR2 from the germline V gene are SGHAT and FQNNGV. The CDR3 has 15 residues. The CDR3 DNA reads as TGTGCCAGCAGCTTCTTTAGCGGAGCATCCTACGAGCAGTACTTC. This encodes CASSFFSGASYEQYF.

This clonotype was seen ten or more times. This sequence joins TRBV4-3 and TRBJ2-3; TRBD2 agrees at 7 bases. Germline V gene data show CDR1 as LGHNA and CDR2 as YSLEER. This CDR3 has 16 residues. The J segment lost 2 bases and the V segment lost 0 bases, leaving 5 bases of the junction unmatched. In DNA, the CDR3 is TGCGCCAGCAGCCAAGATTCAAGCGGGGCCACAGATACGCAGTATTTT. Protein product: CASSQDSSGATDTQYF.

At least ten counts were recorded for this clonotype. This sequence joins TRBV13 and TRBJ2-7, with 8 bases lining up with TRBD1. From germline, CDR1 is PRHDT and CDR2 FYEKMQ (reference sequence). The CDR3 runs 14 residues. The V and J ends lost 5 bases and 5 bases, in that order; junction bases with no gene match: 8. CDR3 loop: CASSIRTGRDEQYF. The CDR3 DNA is TGTGCCAGCAGCATAAGGACAGGGAGAGACGAGCAGTACTTC.

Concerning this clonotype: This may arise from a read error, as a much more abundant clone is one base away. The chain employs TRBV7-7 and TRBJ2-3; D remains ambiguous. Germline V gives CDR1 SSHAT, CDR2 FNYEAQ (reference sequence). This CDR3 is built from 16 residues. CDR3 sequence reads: CVSILTPAFHSDTQYF. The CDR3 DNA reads TGTGTCAGCATCCTGACACCGGCCTTTCATTCAGATACGCAGTATTTT.

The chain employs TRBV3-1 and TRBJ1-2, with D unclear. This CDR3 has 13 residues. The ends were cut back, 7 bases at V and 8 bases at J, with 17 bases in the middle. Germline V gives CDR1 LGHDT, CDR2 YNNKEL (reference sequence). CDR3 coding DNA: TGTGCCAGCACCCCCCTAGGGTCCGGGGGCTACACCTTC. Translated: CASTPLGSGGYTF.

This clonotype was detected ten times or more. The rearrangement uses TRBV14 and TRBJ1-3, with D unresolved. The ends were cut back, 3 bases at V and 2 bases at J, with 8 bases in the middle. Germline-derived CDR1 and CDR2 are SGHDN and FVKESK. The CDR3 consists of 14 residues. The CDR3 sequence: CASSHVVTGNTIYF. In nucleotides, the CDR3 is TGTGCCAGCAGCCACGTAGTTACTGGAAACACCATATATTTT.

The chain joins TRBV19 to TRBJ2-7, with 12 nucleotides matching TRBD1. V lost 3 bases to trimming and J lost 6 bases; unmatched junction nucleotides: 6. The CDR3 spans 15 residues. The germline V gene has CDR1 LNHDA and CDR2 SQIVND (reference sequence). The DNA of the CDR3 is TGTGCCAGTAGTATTTCTGGGACAGGGGGCAGCGAGCAGTACTTC. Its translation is CASSISGTGGSEQYF.

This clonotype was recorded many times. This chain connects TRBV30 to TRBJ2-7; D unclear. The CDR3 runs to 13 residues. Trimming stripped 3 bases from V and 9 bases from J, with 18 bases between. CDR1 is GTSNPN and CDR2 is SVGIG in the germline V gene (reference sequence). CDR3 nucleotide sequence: TGTGCCTGGAGAGACTGGACCTACGATGGGCAGTACTTC. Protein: CAWRDWTYDGQYF. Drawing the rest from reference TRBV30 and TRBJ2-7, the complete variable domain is SQTIHQWPATLVQPVGSPLSLECTVEGTSNPNLYWYRQAAGRGLQLLFYSVGIGQISSEVPQNLSASRPQDRQFILSSKKLLLSDSGFYLCAWRDWTYDGQYFGPGTRLTVT.